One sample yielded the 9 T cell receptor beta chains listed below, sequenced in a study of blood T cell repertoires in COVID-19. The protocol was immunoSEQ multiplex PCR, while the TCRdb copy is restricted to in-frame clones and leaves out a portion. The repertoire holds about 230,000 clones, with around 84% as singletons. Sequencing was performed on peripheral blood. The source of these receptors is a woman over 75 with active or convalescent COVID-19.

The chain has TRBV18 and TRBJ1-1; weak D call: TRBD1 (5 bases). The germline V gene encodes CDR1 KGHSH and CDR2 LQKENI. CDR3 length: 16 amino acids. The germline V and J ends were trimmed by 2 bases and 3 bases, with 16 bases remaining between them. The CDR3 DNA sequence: TGTGCCAGCTCACCAGGCAGGGTGGATAGGCACACTGAAGCTTTCTTT. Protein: CASSPGRVDRHTEAFF.

CDR3 protein: CAWSRAGANVLTF. CDR3 nucleotide sequence: TGTGCCTGGAGCAGGGCTGGGGCCAACGTCCTGACTTTC. The chain carries TRBV30 and TRBJ2-6; TRBD1 is a possible D gene (5 bases). V lost 3 bases and J 2 bases, leaving 5 bases between the germline ends. This CDR3 has 13 amino acids. Germline CDR1 and CDR2: GTSNPN and SVGIG (reference sequence).

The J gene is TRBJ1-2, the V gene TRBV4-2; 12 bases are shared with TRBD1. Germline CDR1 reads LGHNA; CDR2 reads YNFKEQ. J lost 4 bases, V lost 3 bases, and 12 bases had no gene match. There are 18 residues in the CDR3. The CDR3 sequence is CASSQQTGQGASIYGYTF. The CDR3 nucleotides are TGTGCCAGCAGCCAGCAAACGGGACAGGGGGCGAGTATCTATGGCTACACCTTC.

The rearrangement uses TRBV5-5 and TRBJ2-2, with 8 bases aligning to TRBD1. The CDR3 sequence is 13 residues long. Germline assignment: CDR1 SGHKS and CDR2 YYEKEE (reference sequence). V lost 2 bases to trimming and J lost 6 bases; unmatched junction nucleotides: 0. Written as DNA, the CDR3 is TGTGCCAGCAGCTTACAGGGGGCCGGGGAGCTGTTTTTT. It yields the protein CASSLQGAGELFF.

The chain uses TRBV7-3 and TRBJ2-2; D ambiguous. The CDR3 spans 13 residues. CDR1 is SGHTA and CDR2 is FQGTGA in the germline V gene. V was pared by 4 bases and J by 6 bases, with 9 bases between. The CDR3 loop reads CASSYTPAGELFF. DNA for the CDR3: TGTGCCAGCAGCTATACTCCTGCCGGGGAGCTGTTTTTT.

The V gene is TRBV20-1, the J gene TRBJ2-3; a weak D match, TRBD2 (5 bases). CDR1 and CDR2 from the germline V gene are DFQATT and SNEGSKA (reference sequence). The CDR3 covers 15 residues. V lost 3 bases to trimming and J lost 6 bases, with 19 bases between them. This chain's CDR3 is CSASPPTSMSDTQYF. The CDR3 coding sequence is TGCAGTGCTAGTCCCCCAACTAGTATGAGCGATACGCAGTATTTT.

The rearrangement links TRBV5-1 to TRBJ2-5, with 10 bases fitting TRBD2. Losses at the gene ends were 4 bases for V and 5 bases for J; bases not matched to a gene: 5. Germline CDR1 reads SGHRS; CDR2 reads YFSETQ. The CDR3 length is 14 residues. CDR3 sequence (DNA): TGCGCCAGCAGCCCTAGCGGGAGCCCCGAGACCCAGTACTTC. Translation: CASSPSGSPETQYF.

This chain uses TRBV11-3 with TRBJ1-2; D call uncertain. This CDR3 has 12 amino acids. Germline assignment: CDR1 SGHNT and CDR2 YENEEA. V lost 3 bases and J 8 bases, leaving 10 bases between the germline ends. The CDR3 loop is CASSFSGNGYTF. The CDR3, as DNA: TGTGCCAGCAGCTTCTCCGGGAACGGCTACACCTTC.

The CDR3 nucleotides read TGTGCCAGCAGCCAGATGGGACAGGGTTTCTACGAGCAGTACTTC. It yields the protein CASSQMGQGFYEQYF. The chain uses TRBV14 and TRBJ2-7, with TRBD1 matching over 9 bases. The CDR3 is 15 residues long. V was pared by 3 bases and J by 3 bases, with 6 bases of the junction left unmatched. Germline-derived CDR1 and CDR2 are SGHDN and FVKESK.